A single sample is the source of the 21 T cell receptor beta chains below, sequenced in a study of blood T cell repertoires in COVID-19. Method: immunoSEQ multiplex PCR; TCRdb's copy keeps in-frame clones and lacks some. Among about 310,000 clones listed, 89% were seen once. The sequenced sample consisted of PBMCs or T cells enriched from blood (not recorded which). All receptors come from a man aged 60 to 69 who had recovered from COVID-19.

The chain is built from TRBV5-1 and TRBJ2-3, with no clear D. Germline V gives CDR1 SGHRS, CDR2 YFSETQ. Deletions cut 0 bases from V and 1 base from J, with 9 bases between. The CDR3 totals 15 residues. As DNA, the CDR3 is TGCGCCAGCAGCTTGGCCGGCGGAGGCACAGATACGCAGTATTTT. Translated, it gives CASSLAGGGTDTQYF.

The chain combines TRBV5-1 with TRBJ2-7, with TRBD1 as a possible D gene (5 bases). Germline CDR1 reads SGHRS; CDR2 reads YFSETQ. This CDR3 is built from 16 residues. Trimming removed 0 bases at V and 7 bases at J, with 20 bases between. The CDR3 here is CASSLAAQGHSREQYF. DNA for the CDR3: TGCGCCAGCAGCTTGGCCGCGCAGGGTCATTCGAGAGAGCAGTACTTC.

The CDR3 loop reads CASTPGKMVMSGANVLTF. As DNA, the CDR3 is TGTGCCAGCACCCCTGGCAAAATGGTGATGTCCGGGGCCAACGTCCTGACTTTC. The genes are TRBV5-8 and TRBJ2-6; D gene uncertain. Between the trimmed V and J ends, which lost 6 bases and 4 bases, there was a span of 23 bases. Germline V lookup: CDR1 SGHTS, CDR2 YDEGEE. The CDR3 totals 18 residues. Filled out from reference TRBV5-8 and TRBJ2-6, the complete variable domain reads EAGVTQSPTHLIKTRGQQATLRCSPISGHTSVYWYQQALGLGLQFLLWYDEGEERNRGNFPPRFSGRQFPNYSSELNVNALELEDSALYLCASTPGKMVMSGANVLTFGAGSRLTVL.

This rearrangement joins TRBV15 to TRBJ2-3; 9 positions match TRBD2. The CDR3 length is 18 residues. Germline V gene lookup returns CDR1 LNHNV and CDR2 YYDKDF (reference sequence). The junction had 9 bases not matched to a gene; V was cut back by 1 base and J by 1 base. CDR3 residues: CATSRGVSGSPGTDTQYF. In DNA form, the CDR3 reads TGTGCCACCAGCAGAGGGGTTAGCGGGAGTCCCGGCACAGATACGCAGTATTTT.

J is TRBJ2-1 and V is TRBV5-4; 10 bases align to TRBD2. This CDR3 spans 15 amino acids. Trimming at V came to 3 bases and at J to 10 bases, leaving 10 bases not matched to a gene. The germline CDR1 and CDR2 sequences are SGHNT and YYREEE (reference sequence). As DNA, the CDR3 is TGTGCCAGCAGCTCTCCAGCGGGAGGGCTTTTGGAGCAGTTCTTC. This sequence encodes CASSSPAGGLLEQFF.

The genes are TRBV5-4 and TRBJ2-5; 8 bases line up with TRBD2. Germline V gene sequence: CDR1 SGHNT, CDR2 YYREEE (reference sequence). Trimming at V came to 4 bases and at J to 5 bases, leaving 7 bases not matched to a gene. This CDR3 contains 14 residues. CDR3 in amino acids: CASSSTSGGETQYF. The CDR3 nucleotides are TGTGCCAGCAGCAGCACTAGCGGAGGCGAGACCCAGTACTTC.

The chain employs TRBV28 and TRBJ1-2; 10 bases line up with TRBD1. The CDR3 totals 15 residues. CDR1 is MDHEN and CDR2 is SYDVKM in the germline V gene. Trimming removed 8 bases from V and 7 bases from J; junction bases left unmatched: 13. The CDR3 coding sequence is TGTGCCAGCCTAGACTCCAGGACAGGGGGTCGTGGCTACACCTTC. Amino acids: CASLDSRTGGRGYTF.

This sequence joins TRBV18 and TRBJ2-7; 9 nucleotides align to TRBD2. V was clipped by 1 base and J by 1 base; unmatched bases: 5. The CDR3 is made up of 16 amino acids. Germline-derived CDR1 and CDR2 are KGHSH and LQKENI. The CDR3 nucleotides are TGTGCCAGCTCACCACTGCGGACTAGCGCGTCCTACGAGCAGTACTTC. Translation: CASSPLRTSASYEQYF.

The V call is TRBV24-1, the J call TRBJ1-2; D not certain. The CDR3 spans 12 residues. Germline V gene sequence: CDR1 KGHDR, CDR2 SFDVKD. The V end was cut by 5 bases, the J end by 4 bases, with 7 bases between. The CDR3 DNA is TGTGCCACCAGTGGGGCAGTCTATGGCTACACCTTC. It codes for CATSGAVYGYTF.

On this clone itself: An end of the junction does not agree with germline; a read error may underlie this. V gene TRBV5-1 combines with J gene TRBJ1-2; D is ambiguous. Germline CDR1 is SGHRS and CDR2 is YFSETQ. The CDR3 is made up of 13 amino acids. CDR3 sequence: CASSLDSYLGYTF. The CDR3 coding sequence is TGCGCCAGCAGTTTGGACTCTTATCTCGGCTACACCTTC.

The CDR3 reads CASRKQNYNSPLHF. DNA of the CDR3: TGTGCCAGCAGGAAACAGAACTATAATTCACCCCTCCACTTT. V and J are TRBV2 and TRBJ1-6; no clear D gene. V dropped 6 bases and J dropped 3 bases, with 9 bases sitting between them. Per germline, CDR1 SNHLY and CDR2 FYNNEI. The CDR3 has 14 amino acids. Looking up the rest from reference TRBV2 and TRBJ1-6 gives the full variable domain: EPEVTQTPSHQVTQMGQEVILRCVPISNHLYFYWYRQILGQKVEFLVSFYNNEISEKSEIFDDQFSVERPDGSNFTLKIRSTKLEDSAMYFCASRKQNYNSPLHFGNGTRLTVT.

In this sample, this clone turned up a few times. The chain carries TRBV9 and TRBJ2-5; D gene uncertain. The germline gives CDR1 SGDLS, CDR2 YYNGEE. The CDR3 totals 13 residues. V shed 0 bases and J shed 2 bases, with 5 bases lying between them. The CDR3 reads CASSVAQQETQYF. The CDR3 nucleotides read TGTGCCAGCAGCGTAGCACAGCAAGAGACCCAGTACTTC.

This chain links TRBV4-2 with TRBJ2-2; D gene ambiguous. V was shortened by 0 bases and J by 3 bases, with 11 bases between the two germline ends. Germline V gives CDR1 LGHNA, CDR2 YNFKEQ. The CDR3 is 16 amino acids. The DNA of the CDR3 is TGTGCCAGCAGCCAAGATAAGTACACCCACACCGGGGAGCTGTTTTTT. It translates to CASSQDKYTHTGELFF.

The chain has TRBV10-3 and TRBJ2-3; 8 bases align to TRBD2. CDR3 length equals 18 residues. Germline-derived CDR1 and CDR2 are ENHRY and SYGVKD. The J segment lost 5 bases and the V segment lost 0 bases, leaving 13 bases of the junction unmatched. CDR3 region: CAISESTTAGGERDTQYF. The CDR3 region has the DNA TGTGCCATCAGTGAGTCGACTACGGCGGGAGGCGAACGAGATACGCAGTATTTT.

This chain connects TRBV3-1 (or the pseudogene TRBV3-2) to TRBJ1-1; 8 nucleotides align to TRBD1. Trimming at V came to 5 bases and at J to 6 bases, leaving 2 bases not matched to a gene. The germline gives CDR1 LGHDT, CDR2 YNNKEL (reference sequence). This CDR3 has 12 residues. CDR3 in DNA: TGTGCCAGCAGCAAGACAGGGGCTGAAGCTTTCTTT. Translated, it gives CASSKTGAEAFF.

The gene calls are TRBV7-3 and TRBJ2-1; TRBD2 agrees at 12 bases. The CDR3 length is 16 residues. The germline CDR1 and CDR2 sequences are SGHTA and FQGTGA. Trimming cost V 3 bases and J 3 bases; bases outside gene matches: 3. CDR3 sequence (DNA): TGTGCCAGCAGCTTGACTAGCGGGAGCGTCTACAATGAGCAGTTCTTC. It yields the protein CASSLTSGSVYNEQFF.

The CDR3 sequence: CASSQTGTTNEKLFF. CDR3 nucleotide sequence: TGTGCCAGCAGTCAGACGGGAACAACTAATGAAAAACTGTTTTTT. The rearrangement uses TRBV28 and TRBJ1-4, with D unresolved. CDR1 MDHEN and CDR2 SYDVKM come from the germline V gene. This CDR3 spans 15 amino acids. Trimming removed 5 bases from V and 0 bases from J, with 10 bases in between.

This chain joins TRBV28 and TRBJ2-1; 7 nucleotides match TRBD1. In germline, CDR1 is MDHEN, CDR2 SYDVKM. The CDR3 loop spans 19 amino acids. Trimming at V came to 4 bases and at J to 0 bases, leaving 15 bases not matched to a gene. This chain's CDR3 is CASSSKKFRAGGSYNEQFF. The DNA of the CDR3 is TGTGCCAGCAGTTCCAAAAAGTTCCGGGCAGGGGGCTCCTACAATGAGCAGTTCTTC.

The V and J genes are TRBV9 and TRBJ1-1, with 10 bases lining up with TRBD1. V lost 4 bases, J lost 4 bases, and 7 bases stayed unmatched. The germline V gene has CDR1 SGDLS and CDR2 YYNGEE. The CDR3 spans 15 residues. For the CDR3, the DNA is TGTGCCAGCAGCCCCCGACAGGGGGCAAGCACTGAAGCTTTCTTT. Amino acids: CASSPRQGASTEAFF.

This clone was picked up one time. The rearrangement links TRBV7-9 to TRBJ2-2; tentative D call: TRBD2 (6 bases). Germline CDR1 and CDR2: SEHNR and FQNEAQ (reference sequence). This CDR3 is built from 16 residues. Deletions cut 3 bases from V and 6 bases from J, with 17 bases between. As DNA, the CDR3 is TGTGCCAGCAGCTTTGGAGGGCCAAGAGGAGCCGGGGAGCTGTTTTTT. Its translation: CASSFGGPRGAGELFF.

This clone has only a few counts. This chain joins TRBV11-1 and TRBJ2-5; D perhaps matches TRBD1 (6 bases). The V gene lost 8 bases and the J gene lost 1 base, with 17 bases spanning the gap. The CDR3 sequence is 15 residues long. Germline CDR1 and CDR2: SGHAT and FQDESV (reference sequence). CDR3 sequence: CASGGQKSFQETQYF. The CDR3 nucleotides are TGTGCCAGCGGAGGACAGAAAAGCTTCCAAGAGACCCAGTACTTC. The whole variable domain, filled in from reference TRBV11-1 and TRBJ2-5, reads EAEVAQSPRYKITEKSQAVAFWCDPISGHATLYWYRQILGQGPELLVQFQDESVVDDSQLPKDRFSAERLKGVDSTLKIQPAELGDSAMYLCASGGQKSFQETQYFGPGTRLLVL.